The 14 T cell receptor beta chains below all came from one sample that was sequenced in a study of shared clonotypes between healthy human individuals. CD8 cells classed as naive were CD45RO-negative and positively selected for CCR7, excluding terminally differentiated effector memory CD45RA+ cells. Sequencing was performed with immunoSEQ multiplex PCR; in TCRdb, only in-frame clones are kept and a portion is missing. The table lists 700,000 to 950,000 clones, 90% to 98% of them singletons. The sample was naive CD8+ T cells sorted from blood. The receptors shown here come from a man aged 25 to 45 in good health.

This chain joins TRBV4-1 and TRBJ2-1; maybe TRBD2 (5 bases). The CDR3 contains 14 residues. The germline CDR1 and CDR2 sequences are MGHRA and YSYEKL. V lost 7 bases and J lost 5, with 15 bases in between. The CDR3 DNA follows: TGCGCCAGCATGAACCCGGGGTCGGACAATGAGCAGTTCTTC. It specifies CASMNPGSDNEQFF.

The V call is TRBV15, the J call TRBJ2-5; 9 bases align to TRBD2. This CDR3 is built from 15 residues. The V gene's germline CDR1 is LNHNV and CDR2 YYDKDF (reference sequence). Trimming at V came to 0 bases and at J to 5 bases, leaving 4 bases not matched to a gene. CDR3 nucleotides: TGTGCCACCAGCAGAGAAGGACTAGCGATGGAGACCCAGTACTTC. Residues: CATSREGLAMETQYF. The whole variable domain, filled in from reference TRBV15 and TRBJ2-5, reads DAMVIQNPRYQVTQFGKPVTLSCSQTLNHNVMYWYQQKSSQAPKLLFHYYDKDFNNEADTPDNFQSRRPNTSFCFLDIRSPGLGDTAMYLCATSREGLAMETQYFGPGTRLLVL.

This clone was observed a single time. The genes are TRBV30 and TRBJ1-2, with D uncertain. There are 14 residues in the CDR3. Germline CDR1 GTSNPN, CDR2 SVGIG (reference sequence). The V gene lost 0 bases and the J gene lost 0 bases, with 8 bases spanning the gap. The CDR3 is CAWSVRGTNYGYTF. CDR3 sequence (DNA): TGTGCCTGGAGTGTACGAGGGACTAACTATGGCTACACCTTC.

CDR3 sequence reads: CASSQVVSGMDEQFF. The CDR3 bases are TGTGCCAGCAGCCAAGTGGTTAGCGGGATGGACGAGCAGTTCTTC. The chain employs TRBV14 and TRBJ2-1, with 8 bases that match TRBD2. J lost 10 bases, V lost 1 base, and 9 bases had no gene match. Germline V CDR1 and CDR2: SGHDN, FVKESK. This CDR3 is 15 amino acids long. The full variable domain, with the rest looked up from reference TRBV14 and TRBJ2-1, is EAGVTQFPSHSVIEKGQTVTLRCDPISGHDNLYWYRRVMGKEIKFLLHFVKESKQDESGMPNNRFLAERTGGTYSTLKVQPAELEDSGVYFCASSQVVSGMDEQFFGPGTRLTVL.

This chain joins TRBV5-1 and TRBJ2-2; D possibly corresponds to TRBD2 (5 bases). V gave up 0 bases and J gave up 2 bases, with 11 bases separating them. CDR1 is SGHRS and CDR2 is YFSETQ in the germline V gene. The CDR3 sequence is 16 residues long. The CDR3 DNA reads as TGCGCCAGCAGCTTGGCCGGACTGGGAAACACCGGGGAGCTGTTTTTT. Protein product: CASSLAGLGNTGELFF.

The rearrangement links TRBV27 to TRBJ2-7, with TRBD2 identical over 11 bases. The germline CDR1 and CDR2 sequences are MNHEY and SMNVEV (reference sequence). This CDR3 region has 13 residues. With V trimmed by 8 bases and J by 5 bases, 5 bases remained unmatched. CDR3 in DNA: TGTGCCAGCGGCACTAGCGGGAGTAACGAGCAGTACTTC. Translating it yields CASGTSGSNEQYF.

This chain connects TRBV13 to TRBJ1-5; D remains ambiguous. This CDR3 region has 13 residues. Per germline, CDR1 PRHDT and CDR2 FYEKMQ (reference sequence). Trimming shortened V by 2 bases and J by 3 bases, and 5 bases separated the two germline ends. CDR3 nucleotides: TGTGCCAGCAGCTTACTAAACAATCAGCCCCAGCATTTT. This codes for CASSLLNNQPQHF.

This chain uses TRBV4-1 with TRBJ2-2; no reliable D call. Per germline, CDR1 MGHRA and CDR2 YSYEKL. CDR3 length: 16 residues. V lost 5 bases to trimming and J lost 0 bases, with 13 bases between them. CDR3 DNA sequence: TGCGCCAGCAGCTATTCTAACATTCCGAACACCGGGGAGCTGTTTTTT. Translation: CASSYSNIPNTGELFF.

This chain uses TRBV11-2 with TRBJ2-7; no reliable D call. CDR1 and CDR2 from the germline V gene are SGHAT and FQNNGV. V was pared by 6 bases and J by 0 bases, with 9 bases between. The CDR3 runs 13 residues. CDR3 sequence (DNA): TGTGCCAGCAGGTCGGAGAGCTCCTACGAGCAGTACTTC. Its translation: CASRSESSYEQYF.

This chain uses TRBV4-1 with TRBJ1-1; D gene unclear. CDR1 is MGHRA, CDR2 YSYEKL, per germline. There are 14 residues in the CDR3. Trimming removed 1 base at V and 0 bases at J, with 6 bases between. CDR3 region: CASSQGDLNTEAFF. The CDR3 DNA sequence: TGCGCCAGCAGCCAAGGGGATCTGAACACTGAAGCTTTCTTT.

This rearrangement joins TRBV7-6 to TRBJ1-4, with 7 nucleotides matching TRBD1. Germline V gene lookup returns CDR1 SGHVS and CDR2 FNYEAQ. The CDR3 is 14 amino acids. The J segment lost 8 bases and the V segment lost 1 base, leaving 4 bases of the junction unmatched. This chain's CDR3 is CASSLGQGDEKLFF. The CDR3 DNA reads TGTGCCAGCAGCTTAGGACAGGGAGACGAAAAACTGTTTTTT.

V gene TRBV7-8 combines with J gene TRBJ2-7; TRBD2 agrees at 10 bases. Germline trimming cut 1 base from V and 6 bases from J; bases unmatched to any gene: 6. Germline V gene lookup returns CDR1 SGHVS and CDR2 FQNEAQ. The length of the CDR3 is 15 residues. The CDR3 sequence: CASSLDGTSAFEQYF. The DNA of the CDR3 is TGTGCCAGCAGCTTAGACGGGACTAGCGCATTCGAGCAGTACTTC.

V and J are TRBV27 and TRBJ2-1; 10 nucleotides align to TRBD2. This CDR3 is 16 amino acids long. Trimming took 2 bases from V and 5 from J; bases not matched to a gene: 6. From germline, CDR1 is MNHEY and CDR2 SMNVEV (reference sequence). The CDR3 sequence is CASSLLAGAYHNEQFF. The CDR3 DNA is TGTGCCAGCAGTTTACTAGCGGGAGCGTATCACAATGAGCAGTTCTTC.

The chain employs TRBV29-1 and TRBJ2-7; TRBD2 agrees at 12 bases. V lost 4 bases, J lost 5 bases, and 3 bases stayed unmatched. The CDR3 length is 13 residues. CDR1 is SQVTM and CDR2 is ANQGSEA in the germline V gene. The CDR3 region is CSVGTSGIHEQYF. The CDR3 nucleotides are TGCAGCGTTGGGACTAGCGGGATCCACGAGCAGTACTTC.